This is a list of T cell receptor beta chains from one sample in a study of Graves' ophthalmopathy and Graves' hyperthyroidism. From the multiplex PCR reads, TCRdb called clonotypes with MiXCR, one entry per CDR3 protein. Among a few hundred thousand distinct CDR3 sequences listed, roughly 17% were seen once. The sample comprised peripheral blood. Every receptor here comes from an adult woman with stable Graves' hyperthyroidism. CDR3s include the opening cysteine and the closing phenylalanine or tryptophan. The D gene is left open where the match is weak. Size is stated for part of the rows, as once, few or many counts, or as a class when the clone is expanded.

V	size	J	D	CDR3	DNA
TRBV24-1	many	TRBJ2-5	TRBD2	CATSDFGLAGIETQYF	TGTGCCACCAGTGATTTTGGACTAGCGGGAATAGAGACCCAGTACTTC
TRBV15	many	TRBJ1-2	TRBD1	CATSRSAGGLGYTF	TGTGCCACCAGCAGAAGCGCAGGGGGCCTTGGCTACACCTTC
TRBV9	many	TRBJ2-2	NA	CASSVEVGELFF	TGTGCCAGCAGCGTAGAGGTCGGGGAGCTGTTTTTT
TRBV6-5	NA	TRBJ1-2	TRBD1	CASSYLRTGGGYGYTF	TGTGCCAGCAGTTACTTGAGGACAGGGGGCGGCTATGGCTACACCTTC
TRBV5-1	many	TRBJ1-2	NA	CASRIAGGEGGANYGYTF	TGCGCCAGCCGTATTGCGGGGGGCGAAGGGGGAGCTAACTATGGCTACACCTTC
TRBV19	many	TRBJ2-7	TRBD2	CASSTTGTSLYEQYF	TGTGCCAGTAGTACAACCGGGACTAGCTTATACGAGCAGTACTTC
TRBV2	many	TRBJ2-7	NA	CASRQGEARSYEQYF	TGTGCCAGCAGGCAGGGGGAGGCGAGGTCCTACGAGCAGTACTTC
TRBV28	many	TRBJ2-2	NA	CASSTTGWTGELFF	TGTGCCAGCAGTACCACAGGGTGGACCGGGGAGCTGTTTTTT
TRBV6-2/TRBV6-3	many	TRBJ2-7	NA	CASSTTTRWSWQYF	TGTGCCAGCAGTACTACGACACGGTGGTCGTGGCAGTACTTC
TRBV15	NA	TRBJ2-5	NA	CATSRPGNPRETQYF	TGTGCCACCAGCCGCCCGGGGAATCCCCGAGAGACCCAGTACTTC
TRBV11-2	many	TRBJ2-2	NA	CASSSVWGRGGELFF	TGTGCCAGCAGCTCCGTTTGGGGCCGTGGCGGGGAGCTGTTTTTT
TRBV20-1	many	TRBJ2-7	TRBD2	CSARDLGGSWYEQYF	TGCAGTGCTAGAGATCTCGGCGGGAGTTGGTACGAGCAGTACTTC
TRBV29-1	many	TRBJ1-1	NA	CSVSPDRNTEAFF	TGCAGCGTCAGCCCTGACAGGAACACTGAAGCTTTCTTT
TRBV12-3/TRBV12-4	many	TRBJ2-5	NA	CASSPLGREALETQYF	TGTGCCAGCAGTCCATTGGGACGGGAAGCTTTGGAGACCCAGTACTTC
TRBV5-1	many	TRBJ2-5	TRBD2	CASSWPRGDETQYF	TGCGCCAGCAGCTGGCCCCGGGGGGACGAGACCCAGTACTTC
TRBV20-1	few	TRBJ2-2	NA	CSGQTPATGELFF	TGCAGTGGCCAAACTCCAGCTACCGGGGAGCTGTTTTTT
TRBV30	many	TRBJ1-5	NA	CAWSRPPTGSQPQHF	TGTGCCTGGAGTAGACCCCCGACAGGCAGCCAGCCCCAGCATTTT
TRBV29-1	many	TRBJ2-2	NA	CSVEGGTGELFF	TGCAGCGTTGAAGGAGGGACCGGGGAGCTGTTTTTT
TRBV13	many	TRBJ2-2	NA	CASSHTGSYEPQNTGELFF	TGTGCCAGCAGCCACACAGGGTCTTATGAACCCCAGAACACCGGGGAGCTGTTTTTT
TRBV20-1	NA	TRBJ2-7	NA	CSASRRVEGWEQYF	TGCAGTGCTAGCAGGCGGGTGGAGGGATGGGAGCAGTACTTC
TRBV29-1	many	TRBJ1-2	NA	CSVGRGVTMEAGDGYTF	TGCAGTGTTGGACGGGGAGTAACGATGGAGGCGGGCGATGGCTACACCTTC
TRBV20-1	NA	TRBJ1-6	NA	CSATDLYAPLHF	TGCAGTGCTACAGACTTATATGCACCCCTCCACTTT
TRBV2	many	TRBJ2-5	TRBD2	CASSDLRLAGGQETQYF	TGTGCCAGCAGTGACCTACGACTAGCGGGAGGGCAAGAGACCCAGTACTTC